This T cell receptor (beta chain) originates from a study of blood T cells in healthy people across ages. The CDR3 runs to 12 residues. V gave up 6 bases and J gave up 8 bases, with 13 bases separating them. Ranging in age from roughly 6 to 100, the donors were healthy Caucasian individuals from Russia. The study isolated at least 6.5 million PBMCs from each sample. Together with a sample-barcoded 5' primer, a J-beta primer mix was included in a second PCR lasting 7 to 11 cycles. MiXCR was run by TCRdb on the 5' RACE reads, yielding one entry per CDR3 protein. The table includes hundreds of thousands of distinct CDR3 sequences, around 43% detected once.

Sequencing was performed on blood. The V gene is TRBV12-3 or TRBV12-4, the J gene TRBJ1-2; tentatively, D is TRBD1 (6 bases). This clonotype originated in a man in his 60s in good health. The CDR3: CASSRTGFGYTF. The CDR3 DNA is TGTGCCAGCAGCCGTACAGGGTTCGGCTACACCTTC.